Below are 29 T cell receptor beta chains sequenced from a single sample in a study of control samples from healthy donors and cancer patients. Clones were read by immunoSEQ multiplex PCR, and TCRdb kept only the in-frame ones, dropping some. The table records 230,000 or so clones, 85% to 95% of them present only once. The sample consisted of blood. The receptors derive from a man aged 50-60 years in good health.

This clone was seen only once. The V gene is TRBV10-3, the J gene TRBJ1-3, with 8 nucleotides matching TRBD1. V lost 11 bases to trimming and J lost 4 bases; unmatched junction nucleotides: 10. The CDR3 consists of 14 residues. Germline CDR1 ENHRY, CDR2 SYGVKD. The CDR3, as DNA: TGTGCCGCCCTCAGGGGGCCGGAGGGAAACACCATATATTTT. Translated: CAALRGPEGNTIYF.

The chain has TRBV28 and TRBJ2-5, with unresolved D. Germline V gene lookup returns CDR1 MDHEN and CDR2 SYDVKM. The CDR3 length is 12 residues. Between the trimmed V and J ends, which lost 5 bases and 4 bases, there was a span of 8 bases. DNA of the CDR3: TGTGCCAGCAGTGGACCCCGAGAGACCCAGTACTTC. It codes for CASSGPRETQYF.

The chain has TRBV13 and TRBJ2-3, with D perhaps TRBD2 (5 bases). Trimming pared 3 bases from V and 6 bases from J, leaving 7 bases between. There are 12 residues in the CDR3. Germline CDR1 and CDR2: PRHDT and FYEKMQ (reference sequence). CDR3 protein: CASSFPGDTQYF. CDR3 sequence (DNA): TGTGCCAGCAGCTTCCCGGGGGATACGCAGTATTTT.

The chain combines TRBV7-2 with TRBJ2-3, with 7 nucleotides matching TRBD1. The CDR3 spans 16 residues. V was clipped by 5 bases and J by 0 bases; unmatched bases: 8. Germline CDR1 reads SGHTA; CDR2 reads FQGNSA. CDR3 amino acids: CASSLWTGGSTDTQYF. The CDR3 DNA follows: TGTGCCAGCAGCCTTTGGACAGGCGGGAGCACAGATACGCAGTATTTT.

This chain uses TRBV5-1 with TRBJ2-3; D is perhaps TRBD2 (6 bases). The length of the CDR3 is 14 residues. Deletions cut 4 bases from V and 2 bases from J, with 11 bases between. Germline V lookup: CDR1 SGHRS, CDR2 YFSETQ. Here the CDR3 DNA reads TGCGCCAGCAGCCCTAGCGCCCCCACAGATACGCAGTATTTT. Residues: CASSPSAPTDTQYF.

In nucleotides, the CDR3 is TGTGCCAGCAGTGAAGCGCGCCAGACCCTAGCCAAAAACATTCAGTACTTC. Residues: CASSEARQTLAKNIQYF. The chain recombines TRBV6-1 with TRBJ2-4; no clear D gene. Trimming removed 0 bases from V and 0 bases from J, with 12 bases in between. CDR1 is MNHNS, CDR2 SASEGT, per germline. The CDR3 extends over 17 amino acids.

The chain links TRBV13 to TRBJ2-7; 11 bases agree with TRBD1. The germline V gene has CDR1 PRHDT and CDR2 FYEKMQ (reference sequence). The CDR3 spans 15 residues. Trimming removed 5 bases from V and 4 bases from J; junction bases left unmatched: 7. CDR3 region: CASSLWGQGGYEQYF. For the CDR3, the DNA is TGTGCCAGCAGCCTTTGGGGACAGGGGGGTTACGAGCAGTACTTC.

V usage is TRBV6-5 and J usage is TRBJ2-5, with 14 bases fitting TRBD2. This CDR3 is 15 amino acids long. Trimming at V came to 7 bases and at J to 1 base, leaving 2 bases not matched to a gene. Germline V lookup: CDR1 MNHEY, CDR2 SVGAGI. The CDR3 nucleotides are TGTGCCAGCAAAGGACTAGCGGGGGGCCAAGAGACCCAGTACTTC. Its protein is CASKGLAGGQETQYF.

This clone was seen a handful of times. This chain joins TRBV28 and TRBJ2-7; D remains unclear. Trimming stripped 8 bases from V and 2 bases from J, with 10 bases between. Germline CDR1 and CDR2: MDHEN and SYDVKM. The CDR3 spans 12 residues. The CDR3 here is CASLDGTYEQYF. CDR3 coding DNA: TGTGCCAGCTTGGACGGAACCTACGAGCAGTACTTC.

V gene TRBV7-9 combines with J gene TRBJ1-1; D uncertain. Germline loops: CDR1 SEHNR, CDR2 FQNEAQ (reference sequence). Trimming took off 5 bases at V and 6 bases at J, with 13 bases between the two ends. The CDR3 loop spans 13 amino acids. CDR3 sequence: CASSRGLISEAFF. CDR3 DNA: TGTGCCAGCAGCCGCGGTTTAATCTCTGAAGCTTTCTTT.

The V gene is TRBV18, the J gene TRBJ1-1; D remains unclear. Trimming took off 4 bases at V and 11 bases at J, with 14 bases between the two ends. Germline V gene sequence: CDR1 KGHSH, CDR2 LQKENI. This CDR3 spans 12 amino acids. In nucleotides, the CDR3 is TGTGCCAGCTCACTAGGTACCCTTGAGGCTTTCTTT. Translated: CASSLGTLEAFF.

The chain links TRBV29-1 to TRBJ1-2; TRBD1 matches at 7 bases. This CDR3 comprises 11 residues. Unmatched junction bases numbered 3, after V lost 4 bases and J lost 7 bases. Germline V CDR1 and CDR2: SQVTM, ANQGSEA. In nucleotides, the CDR3 is TGCAGCGTTGGACAGGGTAGTGGCTACACCTTC. It encodes CSVGQGSGYTF.

The chain recombines TRBV29-1 with TRBJ2-5, with 7 bases matching TRBD1. After removal of 7 bases from V and 10 bases from J, the junction contained 9 bases not matched to a gene. The CDR3 extends over 11 amino acids. Germline V lookup: CDR1 SQVTM, CDR2 ANQGSEA. CDR3 DNA sequence: TGCAGCGGGAGTCGACAGGGCGACCAGTACTTC. Its protein is CSGSRQGDQYF.

The V gene is TRBV27, the J gene TRBJ1-4, with D tentatively TRBD1 (5 bases). Trimming left V 5 bases short and J 8 bases short, with 21 bases between. CDR1 MNHEY and CDR2 SMNVEV come from the germline V gene (reference sequence). The CDR3 has 16 residues. The CDR3 DNA sequence: TGTGCCAGCAGTCCGGACTTAGGGGATAATCCGGAAAAACTGTTTTTT. Translated, it gives CASSPDLGDNPEKLFF.

The chain employs TRBV9 and TRBJ1-6; weak D call: TRBD1 (6 bases). The CDR3 is 17 amino acids. The V end lost 0 bases, the J end lost 9 bases, and 19 bases lay between the germline ends. Germline V CDR1 and CDR2: SGDLS, YYNGEE. For the CDR3, the DNA is TGTGCCAGCAGCGTAGCTACCGGGACATTGGGGACTTCACCCCTCCACTTT. It encodes CASSVATGTLGTSPLHF.

The sample holds one count of this clone. The chain is built from TRBV6-2 or TRBV6-3 and TRBJ2-2, with D possibly TRBD2 on 6 matching bases. The V and J ends lost 5 bases and 2 bases respectively, with 9 bases between them. The germline V gene encodes CDR1 MNHEY and CDR2 SVGEGT. This CDR3 spans 14 amino acids. This CDR3 is CASSASANTGELFF. In DNA, the CDR3 is TGTGCCAGCAGTGCTAGCGCTAACACCGGGGAGCTGTTTTTT.

The rearrangement links TRBV9 to TRBJ1-1, with D unresolved. CDR1 SGDLS and CDR2 YYNGEE come from the germline V gene. Deletions cut 3 bases from V and 11 bases from J, with 14 bases between. There are 12 residues in the CDR3. The CDR3 coding sequence is TGTGCCAGCAGCGCCCCCTCGGGAGGTGCTTTCTTT. Its protein product is CASSAPSGGAFF.

The V call is TRBV25-1, the J call TRBJ1-4; D might be TRBD1 (6 bases). Germline CDR1 reads MGHDK; CDR2 reads SYGVNS. The CDR3 covers 15 residues. V was trimmed by 1 base and J by 8 bases, leaving 14 bases between them. The CDR3 DNA follows: TGTGCCAGCAGTGAATGGGCTTCCAGGGGAGAAAAACTGTTTTTT. Its translation is CASSEWASRGEKLFF.

The V call is TRBV27, the J call TRBJ1-4; no clear D. V lost 6 bases to trimming and J lost 8 bases, with 16 bases between them. Germline CDR1 reads MNHEY; CDR2 reads SMNVEV (reference sequence). This CDR3 spans 14 amino acids. Here the CDR3 reads CASRRREAREKLFF. Written as DNA, the CDR3 is TGTGCCAGCAGGAGGAGAGAAGCCAGAGAAAAACTGTTTTTT.

A note on this clone: This specimen includes other DNA sequences encoding the same CDR3. The gene calls are TRBV5-1 and TRBJ1-5; 7 positions match TRBD1. This CDR3 contains 13 residues. CDR1 is SGHRS, CDR2 YFSETQ, per germline. V was clipped by 5 bases and J by 4 bases; unmatched bases: 3. The CDR3 DNA reads TGCGCCAGCAGTTTACAGGGGAATCAGCCCCAGCATTTT. It specifies CASSLQGNQPQHF.

The chain combines TRBV3-1 (or the pseudogene TRBV3-2) with TRBJ2-3, with 10 bases that match TRBD2. Germline assignment: CDR1 LGHDT and CDR2 YNNKEL (reference sequence). The junction had 8 bases not matched to a gene; V was cut back by 4 bases and J by 13 bases. The CDR3 has 13 amino acids. CDR3 residues: CASSPSGGALEYF. Here the CDR3 DNA reads TGTGCCAGCAGCCCCAGCGGGGGGGCCTTGGAGTATTTT.

This clone was seen once. The chain carries TRBV19 and TRBJ1-5, with D unclear. V was clipped by 3 bases and J by 4 bases, with 13 bases between them. This CDR3 comprises 15 residues. CDR1 and CDR2 (germline): LNHDA, SQIVND (reference sequence). This chain's CDR3 is CASSIPEPTNQPQHF. For the CDR3, the DNA is TGTGCCAGTAGTATTCCCGAACCGACGAATCAGCCCCAGCATTTT. The variable domain in full, with the rest retrieved from reference TRBV19 and TRBJ1-5, is DGGITQSPKYLFRKEGQNVTLSCEQNLNHDAMYWYRQDPGQGLRLIYYSQIVNDFQKGDIAEGYSVSREKKESFPLTVTSAQKNPTAFYLCASSIPEPTNQPQHFGDGTRLSIL.

The rearrangement joins TRBV5-4 to TRBJ1-2; D possibly corresponds to TRBD1 (6 bases). Germline lookup yields CDR1 SGHNT and CDR2 YYREEE (reference sequence). V lost 2 bases to trimming and J lost 2 bases, with 13 bases between them. The CDR3 has 15 amino acids. CDR3 in amino acids: CASSLPTGTNYGYTF. The CDR3 DNA reads TGTGCCAGCAGCTTACCAACAGGGACCAACTATGGCTACACCTTC.

The chain couples TRBV27 to TRBJ1-4; D is unclear. The length of the CDR3 is 15 residues. CDR1 is MNHEY, CDR2 SMNVEV, per germline (reference sequence). Trimming stripped 1 base from V and 8 bases from J, with 14 bases between. DNA of the CDR3: TGTGCCAGCAGTTTATGGGCCCCACGGTGGGAAAAACTGTTTTTT. Protein: CASSLWAPRWEKLFF. Based on the CDR3 plus reference TRBV27 and TRBJ1-4, the full variable domain is EAQVTQNPRYLITVTGKKLTVTCSQNMNHEYMSWYRQDPGLGLRQIYYSMNVEVTDKGDVPEGYKVSRKEKRNFPLILESPSPNQTSLYFCASSLWAPRWEKLFFGSGTQLSVL.

The CDR3, as DNA: TGTGCCAGCAGCCAGAACAGGGGCAACTCAAACTATGGCTACACCTTC. It encodes CASSQNRGNSNYGYTF. The chain carries TRBV7-8 and TRBJ1-2; 7 nucleotides line up with TRBD1. Germline CDR1 is SGHVS and CDR2 is FQNEAQ. The CDR3 runs 16 residues. Unmatched junction bases numbered 11, after V lost 5 bases and J lost 2 bases.

The chain carries TRBV3-1 (or the pseudogene TRBV3-2) and TRBJ1-6; 11 bases are shared with TRBD1. This CDR3 comprises 15 residues. CDR1 is LGHDT and CDR2 is YNNKEL in the germline V gene (reference sequence). With 3 bases clipped from V and 7 bases from J, the junction kept 2 bases outside the gene matches. CDR3 DNA sequence: TGTGCCAGCAGCCATGGGGACAGGGGGAATTCACCCCTCCACTTT. Protein: CASSHGDRGNSPLHF.

J is TRBJ1-1 and V is TRBV5-5; D unresolved. Germline V gives CDR1 SGHKS, CDR2 YYEKEE (reference sequence). Trimming took off 1 base at V and 0 bases at J, with 7 bases between the two ends. The CDR3 length is 14 residues. Written as DNA, the CDR3 is TGTGCCAGCAGCTTGTACACCTTGAACACTGAAGCTTTCTTT. Residues: CASSLYTLNTEAFF.

The chain links TRBV2 to TRBJ1-1, with D possibly matching TRBD1 (5 bases). CDR1 is SNHLY, CDR2 FYNNEI, per germline. Trimming left V 8 bases short and J 0 bases short, with 22 bases between. CDR3 length: 17 residues. The CDR3 sequence is CASHGDFVGALNTEAFF. In DNA, the CDR3 is TGTGCCAGCCATGGGGACTTTGTAGGGGCCCTGAACACTGAAGCTTTCTTT.

The rearrangement uses TRBV9 and TRBJ1-1, with D possibly TRBD1 on 5 matching bases. Germline V CDR1 and CDR2: SGDLS, YYNGEE. This CDR3 contains 15 residues. V shed 0 bases and J shed 0 bases, with 9 bases lying between them. The CDR3 DNA reads as TGTGCCAGCAGCGTAGTACCAGGGATGAACACTGAAGCTTTCTTT. This encodes CASSVVPGMNTEAFF.